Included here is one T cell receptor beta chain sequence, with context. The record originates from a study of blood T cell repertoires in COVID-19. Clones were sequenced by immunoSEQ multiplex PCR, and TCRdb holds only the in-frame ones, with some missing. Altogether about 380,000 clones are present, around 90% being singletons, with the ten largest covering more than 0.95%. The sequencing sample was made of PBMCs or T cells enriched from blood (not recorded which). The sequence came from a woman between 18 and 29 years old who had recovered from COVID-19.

The CDR3 region is CASSQTGGGTGELFF. The CDR3 nucleotides read TGTGCCAGCAGTCAAACAGGGGGCGGCACCGGGGAGCTGTTTTTT. This chain uses TRBV6-5 with TRBJ2-2, with TRBD1 matching 9 bases. Germline lookup yields CDR1 MNHEY and CDR2 SVGAGI. J was trimmed by 4 bases and V by 5 bases; bases with no gene match: 5. This CDR3 is 15 amino acids long.